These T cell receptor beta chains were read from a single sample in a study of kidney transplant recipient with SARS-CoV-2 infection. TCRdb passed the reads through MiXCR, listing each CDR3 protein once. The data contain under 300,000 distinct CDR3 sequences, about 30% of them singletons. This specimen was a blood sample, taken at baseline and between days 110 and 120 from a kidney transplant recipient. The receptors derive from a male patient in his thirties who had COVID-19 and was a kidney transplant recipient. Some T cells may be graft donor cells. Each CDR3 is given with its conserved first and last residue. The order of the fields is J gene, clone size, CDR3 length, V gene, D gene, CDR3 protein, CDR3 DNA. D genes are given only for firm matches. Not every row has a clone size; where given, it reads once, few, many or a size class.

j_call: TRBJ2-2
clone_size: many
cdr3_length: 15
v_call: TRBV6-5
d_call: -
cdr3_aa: CASSTEFRGAGELFF
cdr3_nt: TGTGCCAGCAGTACCGAGTTCAGGGGAGCCGGGGAGCTGTTTTTT

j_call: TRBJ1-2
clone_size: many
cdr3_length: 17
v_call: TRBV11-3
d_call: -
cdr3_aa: CASSLLVDLGKTYGYTF
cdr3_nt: TGTGCCAGCAGCTTGTTGGTCGATCTCGGAAAGACCTATGGCTACACCTTC

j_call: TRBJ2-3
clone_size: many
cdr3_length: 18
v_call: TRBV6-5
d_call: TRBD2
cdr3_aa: CASRPEGVAGGPGDTQYF
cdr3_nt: TGTGCCAGCAGACCCGAAGGGGTAGCGGGAGGGCCCGGAGATACGCAGTATTTT

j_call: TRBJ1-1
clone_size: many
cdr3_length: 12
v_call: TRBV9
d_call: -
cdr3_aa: CASSVVNTEAFF
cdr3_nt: TGTGCCAGCAGCGTAGTAAACACTGAAGCTTTCTTT

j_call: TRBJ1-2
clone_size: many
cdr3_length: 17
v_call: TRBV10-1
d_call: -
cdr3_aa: CASSMFSRSRKTYGYTF
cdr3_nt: TGCGCCAGCAGTATGTTCTCAAGATCGCGAAAGACCTATGGCTACACCTTC

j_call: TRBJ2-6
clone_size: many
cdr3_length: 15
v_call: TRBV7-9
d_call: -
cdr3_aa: CASSPESSGANVLTF
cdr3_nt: TGTGCCAGCAGCCCCGAAAGCTCTGGGGCCAACGTCCTGACTTTC

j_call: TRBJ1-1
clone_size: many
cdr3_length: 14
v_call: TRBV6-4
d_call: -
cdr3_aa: CASSVGPRNTEAFF
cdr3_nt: TGTGCCAGCAGTGTGGGACCGAGGAACACTGAAGCTTTCTTT

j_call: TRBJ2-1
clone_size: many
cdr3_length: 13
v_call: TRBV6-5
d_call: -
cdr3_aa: CASHSGTYNEQFF
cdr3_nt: TGTGCCAGCCATAGCGGTACCTACAATGAGCAGTTCTTC

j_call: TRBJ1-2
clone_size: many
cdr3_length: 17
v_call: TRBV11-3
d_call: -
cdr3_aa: CASSVRRDLGKTYGYTF
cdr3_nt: TGTGCCAGCAGCGTCAGACGCGATCTCGGAAAGACCTATGGCTACACCTTC

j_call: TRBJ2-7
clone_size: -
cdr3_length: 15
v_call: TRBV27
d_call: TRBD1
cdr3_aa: CARIHRDRGPYEQYF
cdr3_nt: TGTGCCAGGATCCACCGGGACAGAGGGCCTTACGAGCAGTACTTC

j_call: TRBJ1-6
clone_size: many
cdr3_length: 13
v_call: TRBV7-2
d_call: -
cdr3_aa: CASSLDRDPPLHF
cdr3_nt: TGTGCCAGCAGCTTAGATAGGGATCCACCCCTCCACTTT

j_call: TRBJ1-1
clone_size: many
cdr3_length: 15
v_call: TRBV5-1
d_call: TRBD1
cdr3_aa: CASSHPDRPGGEAFF
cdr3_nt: TGCGCCAGCAGCCACCCGGACAGGCCCGGAGGTGAAGCTTTCTTT

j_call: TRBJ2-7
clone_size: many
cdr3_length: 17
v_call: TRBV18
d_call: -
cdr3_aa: CASSPKVGGGAAYEQYF
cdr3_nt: TGTGCCAGCTCACCGAAGGTGGGGGGTGGGGCGGCCTACGAGCAGTACTTC

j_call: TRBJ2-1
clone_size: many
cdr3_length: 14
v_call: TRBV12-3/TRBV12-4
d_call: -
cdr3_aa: CASSFLTGNGEQFF
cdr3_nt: TGTGCCAGCAGTTTCCTTACGGGAAACGGTGAGCAGTTCTTC

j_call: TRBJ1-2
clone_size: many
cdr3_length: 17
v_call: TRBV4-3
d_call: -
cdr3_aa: CASSGVIGRRKTYGYTF
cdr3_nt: TGCGCCAGCAGCGGAGTTATAGGACGTCGAAAGACCTATGGCTACACCTTC

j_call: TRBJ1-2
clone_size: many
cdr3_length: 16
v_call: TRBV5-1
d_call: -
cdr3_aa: CASNTKSVRKTYGYTF
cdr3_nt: TGCGCCAGCAACACAAAATCGGTTCGAAAGACCTATGGCTACACCTTC

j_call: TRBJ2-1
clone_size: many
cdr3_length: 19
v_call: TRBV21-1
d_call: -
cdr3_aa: CASSKKGYRGPLEDNEQFF
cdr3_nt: TGTGCCAGCAGCAAAAAGGGGTACCGGGGCCCCTTAGAGGACAATGAGCAGTTCTTC

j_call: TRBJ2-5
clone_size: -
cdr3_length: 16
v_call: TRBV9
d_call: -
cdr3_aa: CASSVQGLSFGETQYF
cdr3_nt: TGTGCCAGCAGCGTACAGGGTCTATCGTTCGGAGAGACCCAGTACTTC

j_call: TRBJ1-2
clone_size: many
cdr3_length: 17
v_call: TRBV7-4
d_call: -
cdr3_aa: CASSWMDSARKTYGYTF
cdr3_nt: TGTGCCAGCAGCTGGATGGATTCAGCTCGAAAGACCTATGGCTACACCTTC

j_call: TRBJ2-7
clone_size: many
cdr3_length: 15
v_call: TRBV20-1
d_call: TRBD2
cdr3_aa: CSADLTSGSWREQYF
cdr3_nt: TGCAGTGCTGATTTGACTAGCGGGAGCTGGCGGGAGCAGTACTTC

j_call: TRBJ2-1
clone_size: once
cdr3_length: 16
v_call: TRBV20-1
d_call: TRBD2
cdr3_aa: CGAIPSGRARGNEQFF
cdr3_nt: TGCGGTGCTATCCCTAGCGGGAGGGCCAGGGGCAATGAGCAGTTCTTC

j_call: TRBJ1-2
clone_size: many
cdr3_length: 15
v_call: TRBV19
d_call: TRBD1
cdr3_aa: CASSMGRQGWNGYTF
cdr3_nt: TGTGCCAGTAGTATGGGCCGACAGGGCTGGAATGGCTACACCTTC

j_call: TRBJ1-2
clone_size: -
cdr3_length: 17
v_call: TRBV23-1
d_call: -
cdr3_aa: CASSVLRLRRKSYGYTF
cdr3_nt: TGCGCCAGCAGTGTATTGCGGCTACGCAGAAAGTCCTATGGCTACACCTTC

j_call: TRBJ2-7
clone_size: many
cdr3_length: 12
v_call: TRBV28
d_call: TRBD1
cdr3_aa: CASSSRGSEQYF
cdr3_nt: TGTGCCAGCAGTTCCAGGGGGAGTGAGCAGTACTTC

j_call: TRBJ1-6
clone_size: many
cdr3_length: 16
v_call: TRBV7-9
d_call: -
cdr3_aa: CASSPPGGSYNSPLHF
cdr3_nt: TGTGCCAGCAGCCCCCCGGGGGGCTCCTATAATTCACCCCTCCACTTT

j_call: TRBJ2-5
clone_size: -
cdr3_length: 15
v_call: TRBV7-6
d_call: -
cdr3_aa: CASSLAERAQETQYF
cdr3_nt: TGTGCCAGCAGCTTAGCCGAACGGGCCCAAGAGACCCAGTACTTC

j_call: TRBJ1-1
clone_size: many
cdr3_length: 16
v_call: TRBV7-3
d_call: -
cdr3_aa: CASSPGHGAANTEAFF
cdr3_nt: TGTGCCAGCAGCCCTGGACACGGGGCAGCGAACACTGAAGCTTTCTTT

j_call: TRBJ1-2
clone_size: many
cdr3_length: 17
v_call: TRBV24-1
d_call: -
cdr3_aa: CATSLYVSTRKTYGYTF
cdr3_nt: TGTGCCACCAGTCTCTATGTTAGTACCAGAAAGACCTATGGCTACACCTTC

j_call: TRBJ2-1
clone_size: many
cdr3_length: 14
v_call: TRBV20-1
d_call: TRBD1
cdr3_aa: CSARNPGGWNEQFF
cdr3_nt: TGCAGTGCTAGAAATCCAGGGGGTTGGAATGAGCAGTTCTTC

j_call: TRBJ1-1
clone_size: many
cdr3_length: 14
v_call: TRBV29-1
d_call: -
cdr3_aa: CSVESIGGNTEAFF
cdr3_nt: TGCAGCGTTGAGTCTATAGGAGGGAACACTGAAGCTTTCTTT

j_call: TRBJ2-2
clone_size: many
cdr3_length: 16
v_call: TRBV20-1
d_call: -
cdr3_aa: CSARVTRVAGTGELFF
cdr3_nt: TGCAGTGCTAGAGTTACGCGGGTAGCAGGGACCGGGGAGCTGTTTTTT

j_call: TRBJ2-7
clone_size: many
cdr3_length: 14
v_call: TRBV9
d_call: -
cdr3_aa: CASSVDATPYEQYF
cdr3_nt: TGTGCCAGCAGCGTAGACGCCACCCCCTACGAGCAGTACTTC

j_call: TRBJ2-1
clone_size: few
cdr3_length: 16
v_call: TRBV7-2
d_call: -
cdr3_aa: CASSLPYESSYNEQFF
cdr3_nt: TGTGCCAGCAGCTTGCCCTACGAGAGCTCCTACAATGAGCAGTTCTTC

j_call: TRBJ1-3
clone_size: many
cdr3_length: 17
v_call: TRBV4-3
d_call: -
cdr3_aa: CASSQSPPQGSGNTIYF
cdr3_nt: TGCGCCAGCAGCCAATCACCCCCCCAGGGGTCTGGAAACACCATATATTTT

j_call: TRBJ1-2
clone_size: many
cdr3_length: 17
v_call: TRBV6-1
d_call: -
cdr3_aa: CASSHRRECRKTYGYTF
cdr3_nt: TGTGCCAGCAGTCATCGTAGGGAATGTAGAAAGACCTATGGCTACACCTTC

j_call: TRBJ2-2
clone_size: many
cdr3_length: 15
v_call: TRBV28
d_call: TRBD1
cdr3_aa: CASSLSGTVSAELFF
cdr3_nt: TGTGCCAGCAGTTTATCGGGGACAGTCTCGGCGGAGCTGTTTTTT

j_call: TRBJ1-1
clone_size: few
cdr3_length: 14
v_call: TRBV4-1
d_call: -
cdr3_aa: CASSLRGGASEAFF
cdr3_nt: TGCGCCAGCAGCCTAAGGGGGGGAGCCAGTGAAGCTTTCTTT

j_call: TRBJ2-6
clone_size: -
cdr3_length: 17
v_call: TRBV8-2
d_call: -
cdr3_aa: CGMKVRITQSRANVLTF
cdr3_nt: TGTGGCATGAAGGTAAGGATAACACAAAGTCGGGCCAACGTCCTGACTTTC

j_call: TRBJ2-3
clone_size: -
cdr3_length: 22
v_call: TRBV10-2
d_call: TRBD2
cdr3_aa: CASSYDPGTSGSRGDPTDTQYF
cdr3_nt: TGCGCCAGCAGCTACGACCCCGGGACTAGCGGGAGTCGGGGGGATCCCACAGATACGCAGTATTTT

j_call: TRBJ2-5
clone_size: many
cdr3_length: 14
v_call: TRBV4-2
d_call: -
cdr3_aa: CASSVQGGEQTQYF
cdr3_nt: TGTGCCAGCAGCGTCCAGGGAGGAGAGCAGACCCAGTACTTC

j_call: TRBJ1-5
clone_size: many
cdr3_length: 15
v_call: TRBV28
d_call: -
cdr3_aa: CASSSTLYSNQPQHF
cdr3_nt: TGTGCCAGCAGTTCGACACTTTATAGCAATCAGCCCCAGCATTTT

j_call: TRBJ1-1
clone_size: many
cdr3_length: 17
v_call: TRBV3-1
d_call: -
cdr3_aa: CASSFHLPISIRTEAFF
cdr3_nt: TGTGCCAGCAGCTTCCACCTTCCCATTTCAATTCGCACTGAAGCTTTCTTT